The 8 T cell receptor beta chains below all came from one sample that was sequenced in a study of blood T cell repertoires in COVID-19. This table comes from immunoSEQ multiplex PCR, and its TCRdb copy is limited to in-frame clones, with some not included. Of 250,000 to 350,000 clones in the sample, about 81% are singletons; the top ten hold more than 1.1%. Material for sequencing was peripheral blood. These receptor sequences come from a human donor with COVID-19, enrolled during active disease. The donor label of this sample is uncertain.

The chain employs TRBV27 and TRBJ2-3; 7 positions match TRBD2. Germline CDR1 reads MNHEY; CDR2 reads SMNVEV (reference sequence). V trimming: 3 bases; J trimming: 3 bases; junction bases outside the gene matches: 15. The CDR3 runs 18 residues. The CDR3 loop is CASSLGLAAIGDTDTQYF. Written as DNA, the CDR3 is TGTGCCAGCAGTTTGGGGCTAGCGGCCATTGGGGATACAGATACGCAGTATTTT.

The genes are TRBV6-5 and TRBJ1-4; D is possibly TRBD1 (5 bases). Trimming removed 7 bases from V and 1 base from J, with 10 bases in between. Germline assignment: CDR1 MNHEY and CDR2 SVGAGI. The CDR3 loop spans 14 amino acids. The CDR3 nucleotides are TGTGCCAGCAAACCGGGGGTAACTAATGAAAAACTGTTTTTT. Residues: CASKPGVTNEKLFF.

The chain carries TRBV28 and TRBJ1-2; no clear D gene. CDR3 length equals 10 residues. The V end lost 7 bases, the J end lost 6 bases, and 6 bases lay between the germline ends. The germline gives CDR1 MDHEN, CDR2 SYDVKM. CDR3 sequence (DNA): TGTGCCAGCACAGGTGATGGCTACACCTTC. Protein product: CASTGDGYTF.

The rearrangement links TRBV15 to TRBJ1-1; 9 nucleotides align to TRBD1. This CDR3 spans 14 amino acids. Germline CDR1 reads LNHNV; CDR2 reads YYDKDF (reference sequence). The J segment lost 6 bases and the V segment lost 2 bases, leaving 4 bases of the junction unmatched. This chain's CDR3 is CATSRRDRAAEAFF. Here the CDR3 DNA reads TGTGCCACCAGCAGACGGGACAGGGCCGCTGAAGCTTTCTTT.

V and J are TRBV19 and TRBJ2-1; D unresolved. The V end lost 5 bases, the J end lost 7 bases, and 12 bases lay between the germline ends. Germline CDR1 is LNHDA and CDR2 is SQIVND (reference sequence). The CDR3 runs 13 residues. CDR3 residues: CASSWNSGNEQFF. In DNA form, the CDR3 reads TGTGCCAGTAGTTGGAACTCAGGAAATGAGCAGTTCTTC.

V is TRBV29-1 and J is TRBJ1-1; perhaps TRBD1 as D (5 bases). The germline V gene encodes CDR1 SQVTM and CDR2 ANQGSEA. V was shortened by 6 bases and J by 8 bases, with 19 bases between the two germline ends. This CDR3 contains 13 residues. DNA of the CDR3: TGCAGCGTCAAGCCCCGACAGACAAAAGAAGCTTTCTTT. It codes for CSVKPRQTKEAFF.

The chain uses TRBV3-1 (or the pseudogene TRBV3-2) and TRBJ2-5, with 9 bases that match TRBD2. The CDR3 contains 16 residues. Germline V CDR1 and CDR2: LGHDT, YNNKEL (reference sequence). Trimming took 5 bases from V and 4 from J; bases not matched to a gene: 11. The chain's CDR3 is CASSWGVAGEGETQYF. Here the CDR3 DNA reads TGTGCCAGCAGCTGGGGAGTAGCGGGAGAGGGAGAGACCCAGTACTTC.

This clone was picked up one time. The CDR3 DNA sequence: TGTGCCAGCAGCCCCGACTCTTTCAAGCAGTTCTTC. It encodes CASSPDSFKQFF. V usage is TRBV7-2 and J usage is TRBJ2-1; D unresolved. CDR1 is SGHTA, CDR2 FQGNSA, per germline. This CDR3 has 12 amino acids. V lost 5 bases, J lost 11 bases, and 13 bases lay in between.